These T cell receptor beta chains were read from a single sample in a study of T cells in localized non-small cell lung cancer. Generated by immunoSEQ multiplex PCR, the TCRdb table keeps only in-frame clones and is missing some. The top ten hold 6% to 9% of the sample, which has around 3,600 clones, about 35% seen once. The material was normal lung tissue next to the tumor, obtained before any cancer treatment. Source of these receptors: a woman between 40 and 69 years old with stage I lung adenocarcinoma. CDR3s include the opening cysteine and the closing phenylalanine or tryptophan. D genes are given only for firm matches. The size entry is marked missing in some rows and otherwise reads once, few, many or a size class.

J gene: TRBJ2-3
clone size: .
V gene: TRBV6-8
D gene: TRBD1
CDR3 protein: CASRVERDRAYIGGTDTQYF
CDR3 DNA: TGTGCCAGCAGGGTTGAACGGGACAGGGCATATATCGGCGGCACAGATACGCAGTATTTT

J gene: TRBJ1-1
clone size: few
V gene: TRBV11-3
D gene: .
CDR3 protein: CASSLGGQVNTEAFF
CDR3 DNA: TGTGCCAGCAGCTTGGGGGGTCAGGTGAACACTGAAGCTTTCTTT

J gene: TRBJ1-4
clone size: .
V gene: TRBV11-3
D gene: .
CDR3 protein: CASSRTGGSNEKLFF
CDR3 DNA: TGTGCCAGCAGTAGGACCGGGGGGTCTAATGAAAAACTGTTTTTT

J gene: TRBJ2-7
clone size: .
V gene: TRBV18
D gene: .
CDR3 protein: CASSPPGQTYEQYF
CDR3 DNA: TGTGCCAGCTCACCCCCTGGACAGACCTACGAGCAGTACTTC

J gene: TRBJ1-2
clone size: large
V gene: TRBV28
D gene: .
CDR3 protein: CASSLPTNYGYTF
CDR3 DNA: TGTGCCAGCAGTTTGCCTACTAACTATGGCTACACCTTC

J gene: TRBJ2-2
clone size: medium-sized
V gene: TRBV9
D gene: TRBD2
CDR3 protein: CASTIRASGFGELFF
CDR3 DNA: TGTGCCAGCACTATAAGGGCTAGCGGGTTCGGGGAGCTGTTTTTT

J gene: TRBJ1-2
clone size: medium-sized
V gene: TRBV11-3
D gene: .
CDR3 protein: CASSPGAGWDYGYTF
CDR3 DNA: TGTGCCAGCAGCCCTGGGGCAGGATGGGACTATGGCTACACCTTC

J gene: TRBJ2-1
clone size: .
V gene: TRBV5-1
D gene: .
CDR3 protein: CASTPGWGPNEQFF
CDR3 DNA: TGCGCCAGCACCCCCGGGTGGGGGCCCAATGAGCAGTTCTTC

J gene: TRBJ2-2
clone size: .
V gene: TRBV2
D gene: .
CDR3 protein: CASSGSAGNTGELFF
CDR3 DNA: TGTGCCAGCAGTGGGTCGGCGGGGAACACCGGGGAGCTGTTTTTT

J gene: TRBJ2-2
clone size: few
V gene: TRBV9
D gene: .
CDR3 protein: CASSVAGTNTGELFF
CDR3 DNA: TGTGCCAGCAGCGTAGCCGGGACGAACACCGGGGAGCTGTTTTTT

J gene: TRBJ2-7
clone size: .
V gene: TRBV11-3
D gene: .
CDR3 protein: CASRAGTNSYEQYF
CDR3 DNA: TGTGCCAGCCGCGCCGGGACAAATTCCTACGAGCAGTACTTC

J gene: TRBJ1-2
clone size: large
V gene: TRBV14
D gene: TRBD1
CDR3 protein: CASSHEGQGVYGYTF
CDR3 DNA: TGTGCCAGCAGCCATGAGGGACAGGGGGTATATGGCTACACCTTC

J gene: TRBJ1-2
clone size: few
V gene: TRBV28
D gene: TRBD1
CDR3 protein: CASSAAGTGGPNGYGYTF
CDR3 DNA: TGTGCCAGCAGCGCCGCCGGGACAGGGGGCCCAAACGGTTATGGCTACACCTTC

J gene: TRBJ1-2
clone size: .
V gene: TRBV18
D gene: .
CDR3 protein: CASSPTAGGYTF
CDR3 DNA: TGTGCCAGCTCACCTACGGCTGGGGGCTACACCTTC

J gene: TRBJ1-6
clone size: once
V gene: TRBV5-1
D gene: .
CDR3 protein: CASSLDSYNSPLHF
CDR3 DNA: TGCGCCAGCAGCTTGGACTCCTATAATTCACCCCTCCACTTT

J gene: TRBJ2-6
clone size: few
V gene: TRBV12-2
D gene: .
CDR3 protein: CATWGDRAFTGANVLTF
CDR3 DNA: TGTGCCACCTGGGGGGACAGGGCGTTTACTGGGGCCAACGTCCTGACTTTC

J gene: TRBJ2-1
clone size: .
V gene: TRBV29-1
D gene: TRBD2
CDR3 protein: CSVGTSGGNEQFF
CDR3 DNA: TGCAGCGTCGGGACTAGCGGGGGAAATGAGCAGTTCTTC

J gene: TRBJ1-1
clone size: .
V gene: TRBV9
D gene: .
CDR3 protein: CASSERGSQAFF
CDR3 DNA: TGTGCCAGCAGTGAGAGAGGCAGTCAGGCTTTCTTT

J gene: TRBJ2-3
clone size: .
V gene: TRBV11-3
D gene: .
CDR3 protein: CASSFWGSTDTQYF
CDR3 DNA: TGTGCCAGCAGCTTTTGGGGGAGCACAGATACGCAGTATTTT

J gene: TRBJ2-1
clone size: few
V gene: TRBV6-7
D gene: .
CDR3 protein: CASTDLFYNEQFF
CDR3 DNA: TGTGCCAGCACTGACCTCTTCTACAATGAGCAGTTCTTC

J gene: TRBJ2-4
clone size: large
V gene: TRBV6-8
D gene: .
CDR3 protein: CASSGIAERLAKNIQYF
CDR3 DNA: TGTGCCAGCAGTGGGATAGCGGAGCGACTAGCCAAAAACATTCAGTACTTC

J gene: TRBJ2-3
clone size: .
V gene: TRBV6-8
D gene: .
CDR3 protein: CASSRENIDTQYF
CDR3 DNA: TGTGCCAGCTCGAGAGAAAATATTGATACGCAGTATTTT

J gene: TRBJ2-5
clone size: .
V gene: TRBV15
D gene: .
CDR3 protein: CATSRDGRGDETQYF
CDR3 DNA: TGTGCCACCAGCAGAGACGGCAGGGGGGACGAGACCCAGTACTTC

J gene: TRBJ2-7
clone size: .
V gene: TRBV30
D gene: TRBD1
CDR3 protein: CAWSVLGGREQYF
CDR3 DNA: TGTGCCTGGAGTGTACTAGGGGGCCGCGAGCAGTACTTC

J gene: TRBJ2-1
clone size: large
V gene: TRBV6-8
D gene: .
CDR3 protein: CASSHRDTSSHEQFF
CDR3 DNA: TGTGCCAGCAGCCACCGGGACACCTCTTCCCATGAGCAGTTCTTC

J gene: TRBJ2-7
clone size: .
V gene: TRBV12-5
D gene: .
CDR3 protein: CASGREGAAREQYF
CDR3 DNA: TGTGCTAGTGGCCGGGAGGGGGCGGCTCGCGAGCAGTACTTC

J gene: TRBJ1-1
clone size: .
V gene: TRBV11-3
D gene: TRBD1
CDR3 protein: CASSFRGGNTEAFF
CDR3 DNA: TGTGCCAGCAGCTTCAGGGGGGGGAACACTGAAGCTTTCTTT

J gene: TRBJ1-3
clone size: large
V gene: TRBV9
D gene: .
CDR3 protein: CASSSRGQTFSGNTIYF
CDR3 DNA: TGTGCCAGCAGCTCTCGTGGACAAACTTTCTCTGGAAACACCATATATTTT

J gene: TRBJ1-4
clone size: large
V gene: TRBV6-8
D gene: TRBD1
CDR3 protein: CASRVPHPTGGDEKLFF
CDR3 DNA: TGTGCCAGCAGGGTCCCACACCCGACAGGGGGCGATGAAAAACTGTTTTTT

J gene: TRBJ1-1
clone size: few
V gene: TRBV9
D gene: .
CDR3 protein: CASSPQGMVNTEAFF
CDR3 DNA: TGTGCCAGCAGCCCCCAGGGTATGGTGAACACTGAAGCTTTCTTT

J gene: TRBJ1-5
clone size: few
V gene: TRBV6-8
D gene: .
CDR3 protein: CASSPRSNQPQHF
CDR3 DNA: TGTGCCAGCAGCCCAAGGTCCAATCAGCCCCAGCATTTT

J gene: TRBJ2-7
clone size: few
V gene: TRBV11-3
D gene: .
CDR3 protein: CASSLGHPDYEQYF
CDR3 DNA: TGTGCCAGCAGCTTAGGACACCCAGACTACGAGCAGTACTTC

J gene: TRBJ2-5
clone size: medium-sized
V gene: TRBV11-3
D gene: .
CDR3 protein: CASSSLGGKETQYF
CDR3 DNA: TGTGCCAGCAGCAGTCTTGGGGGGAAAGAGACCCAGTACTTC

J gene: TRBJ1-3
clone size: few
V gene: TRBV19
D gene: .
CDR3 protein: CASSMGGYGNTIYF
CDR3 DNA: TGTGCCAGTAGTATGGGAGGCTATGGAAACACCATATATTTT

J gene: TRBJ1-5
clone size: .
V gene: TRBV19
D gene: .
CDR3 protein: CASSIGEEQPQHF
CDR3 DNA: TGTGCCAGTAGTATTGGGGAAGAGCAGCCCCAGCATTTT

J gene: TRBJ2-7
clone size: few
V gene: TRBV10-3
D gene: .
CDR3 protein: CAISEPDTTYEQYF
CDR3 DNA: TGTGCCATCAGTGAGCCGGACACGACCTACGAGCAGTACTTC

J gene: TRBJ1-2
clone size: large
V gene: TRBV10-2
D gene: .
CDR3 protein: CASSELSTTNYGYTF
CDR3 DNA: TGCGCCAGCAGTGAACTCAGCACTACTAACTATGGCTACACCTTC

J gene: TRBJ1-3
clone size: .
V gene: TRBV19
D gene: .
CDR3 protein: CASSIDLSSGNTIYF
CDR3 DNA: TGTGCCAGTAGTATAGATCTCAGCTCTGGAAACACCATATATTTT

J gene: TRBJ2-5
clone size: few
V gene: TRBV6-8
D gene: TRBD2
CDR3 protein: CASSYSTSVFQETQYF
CDR3 DNA: TGTGCCAGCAGTTACTCGACTAGCGTTTTCCAAGAGACCCAGTACTTC

J gene: TRBJ2-7
clone size: .
V gene: TRBV10-2
D gene: .
CDR3 protein: CASSSLIGRGEQYF
CDR3 DNA: TGCGCCAGCAGCTCCCTAATAGGAAGGGGCGAGCAGTACTTC

J gene: TRBJ1-1
clone size: .
V gene: TRBV12-5
D gene: .
CDR3 protein: CASGFGRRNTEAFF
CDR3 DNA: TGTGCTAGTGGTTTCGGACGTAGGAACACTGAAGCTTTCTTT

J gene: TRBJ2-2
clone size: few
V gene: TRBV6-4
D gene: TRBD1
CDR3 protein: CASSYSGRGPGELFF
CDR3 DNA: TGTGCCAGCAGTTATTCCGGCAGGGGGCCCGGGGAGCTGTTTTTT

J gene: TRBJ1-2
clone size: .
V gene: TRBV28
D gene: TRBD1
CDR3 protein: CASSPKGTGASRGYGYTF
CDR3 DNA: TGTGCCAGCAGCCCAAAGGGGACAGGGGCCTCCAGGGGCTATGGCTACACCTTC

J gene: TRBJ2-4
clone size: .
V gene: TRBV10-2
D gene: TRBD2
CDR3 protein: CASRASGLIDIQYF
CDR3 DNA: TGCGCCAGCAGGGCTAGCGGGTTGATCGACATTCAGTACTTC

J gene: TRBJ1-2
clone size: few
V gene: TRBV11-3
D gene: TRBD1
CDR3 protein: CASSVYLDRGHGYTF
CDR3 DNA: TGTGCCAGCAGCGTTTACCTGGACAGGGGCCATGGCTACACCTTC

J gene: TRBJ1-1
clone size: few
V gene: TRBV9
D gene: .
CDR3 protein: CASSFHKGDTEAFF
CDR3 DNA: TGTGCCAGCAGCTTCCATAAAGGGGACACTGAAGCTTTCTTT

J gene: TRBJ2-2
clone size: few
V gene: TRBV28
D gene: .
CDR3 protein: CASSLASRNTGELFF
CDR3 DNA: TGTGCCAGCAGTTTGGCTAGCAGGAACACCGGGGAGCTGTTTTTT

J gene: TRBJ2-5
clone size: medium-sized
V gene: TRBV9
D gene: TRBD2
CDR3 protein: CASSVEGLDQETQYF
CDR3 DNA: TGTGCCAGCAGCGTAGAGGGACTAGACCAAGAGACCCAGTACTTC